This T cell receptor (beta chain) was captured by sequencing in a study of regulatory T cells in long-lasting Graves disease. Per germline, CDR1 SGDLS and CDR2 YYNGEE. With V trimmed by 0 bases and J by 8 bases, 18 bases remained unmatched. The CDR3 length is 19 residues. Arm-PCR with iRepertoire HTBI primers amplified the CDR3 regions for these TCR beta libraries. Each CDR3 protein is one row after TCRdb ran MiXCR on the multiplex PCR reads. Among a few hundred thousand distinct CDR3 sequences listed, around 11% were seen once. This clonotype was detected ten times or more. Time point here: newly diagnosed GD, antithyroid drugs for less than 3 months. RNA isolated from PBMCs was used to make the TCR library. This sample also appeared in a second study, on T cells in Graves' hyperthyroidism and ophthalmopathy. As that report states: Initially, a first-round RT-PCR of the TCR CDR3 employed the HTBI primer set. Blood also held most thyroid clonotypes expanded beyond 0.001.

Sequencing used peripheral blood mononuclear cells (PBMCs), obtained at new diagnosis, from a patient treated with antithyroid drugs. The receptor was isolated from a woman between 18 and 30 years old with Graves disease. The chain recombines TRBV9 with TRBJ2-1; TRBD2 aligns across 9 bases. The CDR3 reads CASSVDPSRRGGLGYEQFF. In nucleotides, the CDR3 is TGTGCCAGCAGCGTAGATCCCTCACGGCGGGGGGGCCTTGGGTATGAGCAGTTCTTC.